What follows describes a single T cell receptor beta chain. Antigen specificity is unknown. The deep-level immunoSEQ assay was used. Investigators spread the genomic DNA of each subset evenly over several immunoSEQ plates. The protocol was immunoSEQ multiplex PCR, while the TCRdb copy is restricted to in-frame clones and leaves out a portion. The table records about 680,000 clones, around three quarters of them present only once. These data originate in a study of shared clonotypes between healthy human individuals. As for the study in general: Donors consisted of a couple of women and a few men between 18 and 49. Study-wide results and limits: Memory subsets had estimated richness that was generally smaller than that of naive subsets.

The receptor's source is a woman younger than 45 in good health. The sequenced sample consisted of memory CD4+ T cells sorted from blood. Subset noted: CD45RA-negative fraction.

In DNA form, the CDR3 reads TGTGCCAGCAGTACCAATCAGCCCCAGCATTTT. Protein sequence: CASSTNQPQHF. The rearrangement links TRBV6-5 to TRBJ1-5; D is undetermined. The V gene lost 5 bases and the J gene lost 3 bases, with 2 bases spanning the gap. From germline, CDR1 is MNHEY and CDR2 SVGAGI. The CDR3 runs 11 residues.